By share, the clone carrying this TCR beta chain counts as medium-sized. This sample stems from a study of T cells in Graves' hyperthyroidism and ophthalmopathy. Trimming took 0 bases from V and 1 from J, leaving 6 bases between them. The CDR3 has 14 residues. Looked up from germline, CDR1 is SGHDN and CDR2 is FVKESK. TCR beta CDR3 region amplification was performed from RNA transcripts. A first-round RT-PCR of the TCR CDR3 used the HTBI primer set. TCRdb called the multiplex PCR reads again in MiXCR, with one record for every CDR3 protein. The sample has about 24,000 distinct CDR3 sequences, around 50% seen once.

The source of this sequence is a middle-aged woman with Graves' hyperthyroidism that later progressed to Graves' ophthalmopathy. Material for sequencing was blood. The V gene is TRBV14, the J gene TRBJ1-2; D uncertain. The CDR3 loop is CASSQDSFNYGYTF. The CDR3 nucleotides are TGTGCCAGCAGCCAAGACAGTTTTAACTATGGCTACACCTTC.